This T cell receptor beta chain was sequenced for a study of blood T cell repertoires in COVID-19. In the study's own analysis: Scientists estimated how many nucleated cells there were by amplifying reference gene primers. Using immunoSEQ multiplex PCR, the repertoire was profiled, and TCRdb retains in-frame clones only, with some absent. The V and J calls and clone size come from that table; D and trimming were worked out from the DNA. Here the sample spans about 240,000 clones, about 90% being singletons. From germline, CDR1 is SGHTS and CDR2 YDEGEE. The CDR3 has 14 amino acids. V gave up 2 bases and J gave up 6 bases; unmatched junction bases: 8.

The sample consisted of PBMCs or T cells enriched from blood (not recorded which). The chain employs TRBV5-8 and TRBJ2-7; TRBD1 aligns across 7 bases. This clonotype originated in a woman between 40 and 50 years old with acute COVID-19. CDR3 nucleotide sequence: TGTGCCAGCAGCTTCGGGACAGTGGCATCCGAGCAGTACTTC. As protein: CASSFGTVASEQYF.